The rows below give T cell receptor beta chains drawn from one sample of a study of blood T cells in healthy people across ages. MiXCR was run by TCRdb on the 5' RACE reads, yielding one entry per CDR3 protein. Of approximately 670,000 distinct CDR3 sequences listed, roughly two fifths were seen once; the top ten hold around 30%. The material sequenced was blood. Receptor source: an elderly man in good health. The CDR3 runs from the conserved cysteine through the conserved F or W. The D gene is left open where the match is weak. Clone size is shown for a subset of rows, as once, few, many or a class of expanded clone.

v_gene: TRBV18; j_gene: TRBJ2-3; abundance: few; d_gene: TRBD2; CDR3aa: CASSQRAGGMTSTDTQYF; CDR3nt: TGTGCCAGCTCACAACGAGCGGGAGGAATGACAAGCACAGATACGCAGTATTTT
v_gene: TRBV6-6; j_gene: TRBJ2-1; abundance: once; d_gene: .; CDR3aa: CASSYPMGGSGNEQFF; CDR3nt: TGTGCCAGCAGTTACCCGATGGGGGGATCGGGCAATGAGCAGTTCTTC
v_gene: TRBV24-1; j_gene: TRBJ2-7; abundance: few; d_gene: .; CDR3aa: CATSDGNYEQYF; CDR3nt: TGTGCCACCAGTGACGGGAACTACGAGCAGTACTTC
v_gene: TRBV2; j_gene: TRBJ2-2; abundance: .; d_gene: .; CDR3aa: CASRGTVANTGELFF; CDR3nt: TGTGCCAGCCGGGGGACAGTCGCGAACACCGGGGAGCTGTTTTTT
v_gene: TRBV28; j_gene: TRBJ1-1; abundance: few; d_gene: .; CDR3aa: CASSPPQKTEAFF; CDR3nt: TGTGCCAGCAGCCCACCTCAAAAGACTGAAGCTTTCTTT
v_gene: TRBV5-5; j_gene: TRBJ2-1; abundance: .; d_gene: TRBD2; CDR3aa: CASNSGLAGAAYNEQFF; CDR3nt: TGTGCCAGCAACTCAGGACTAGCGGGGGCCGCCTACAATGAGCAGTTCTTC
v_gene: TRBV5-6; j_gene: TRBJ2-7; abundance: .; d_gene: .; CDR3aa: CASSSLARGEQYF; CDR3nt: TGTGCCAGCAGCTCGTTAGCTCGAGGCGAGCAGTACTTC
v_gene: TRBV28; j_gene: TRBJ2-7; abundance: few; d_gene: .; CDR3aa: CASSLLQGEQYF; CDR3nt: TGTGCCAGCAGTTTATTACAGGGCGAGCAGTACTTC
v_gene: TRBV29-1; j_gene: TRBJ2-1; abundance: few; d_gene: .; CDR3aa: CSVRQGGNEQFF; CDR3nt: TGCAGCGTTAGGCAGGGGGGCAATGAGCAGTTCTTC
v_gene: TRBV28; j_gene: TRBJ2-7; abundance: few; d_gene: TRBD1; CDR3aa: CASSPGDRGFYEQYF; CDR3nt: TGTGCCAGCAGTCCGGGGGACAGGGGGTTCTACGAGCAGTACTTC
v_gene: TRBV5-1; j_gene: TRBJ2-2; abundance: .; d_gene: .; CDR3aa: CASSLTVQGNTGELFF; CDR3nt: TGCGCCAGCAGCTTGACGGTCCAGGGGAACACCGGGGAGCTGTTTTTT
v_gene: TRBV9; j_gene: TRBJ1-2; abundance: few; d_gene: .; CDR3aa: CASNPLGQAMEGYTF; CDR3nt: TGTGCCAGCAACCCTTTGGGTCAGGCGATGGAGGGCTACACCTTC
v_gene: TRBV7-9; j_gene: TRBJ1-1; abundance: .; d_gene: .; CDR3aa: CASSLAARDLQKGYTEAFF; CDR3nt: TGTGCCAGCAGCTTAGCCGCTCGGGACCTCCAAAAGGGGTACACTGAAGCTTTCTTT
v_gene: TRBV6-2/TRBV6-3; j_gene: TRBJ2-7; abundance: .; d_gene: .; CDR3aa: CASSYVAYAEQYF; CDR3nt: TGTGCCAGCAGTTATGTAGCCTACGCCGAGCAGTACTTC
v_gene: TRBV3-1; j_gene: TRBJ2-3; abundance: few; d_gene: TRBD2; CDR3aa: CASSSQRGGVDTQYF; CDR3nt: TGTGCCAGCAGCTCGCAGCGGGGGGGCGTAGATACGCAGTATTTT
v_gene: TRBV7-9; j_gene: TRBJ1-2; abundance: .; d_gene: TRBD1; CDR3aa: CASSRDSASYGYTF; CDR3nt: TGTGCCAGCAGCCGGGACAGCGCTAGCTATGGCTACACCTTC
v_gene: TRBV29-1; j_gene: TRBJ1-2; abundance: many; d_gene: .; CDR3aa: CSVEQGNYGYTF; CDR3nt: TGCAGCGTTGAACAGGGAAATTATGGCTACACCTTC
v_gene: TRBV5-1; j_gene: TRBJ2-5; abundance: once; d_gene: .; CDR3aa: CAKGDYEQYF; CDR3nt: TGCGCCAAGGGAGACTATGAGCAGTACTTC
v_gene: TRBV6-2/TRBV6-3; j_gene: TRBJ2-1; abundance: .; d_gene: TRBD1; CDR3aa: CASSYEYPGTGYNEQFF; CDR3nt: TGTGCCAGCAGTTACGAGTACCCTGGGACAGGCTACAATGAGCAGTTCTTC
v_gene: TRBV27; j_gene: TRBJ1-6; abundance: .; d_gene: .; CDR3aa: CASRMAGAVENSPLHF; CDR3nt: TGTGCCAGCAGAATGGCTGGGGCTGTTGAAAATTCACCCCTCCACTTT
v_gene: TRBV7-3; j_gene: TRBJ2-1; abundance: .; d_gene: .; CDR3aa: CASSPSWGNEQFF; CDR3nt: TGTGCCAGCAGCCCGAGTTGGGGGAATGAGCAGTTCTTC
v_gene: TRBV20-1; j_gene: TRBJ2-1; abundance: many; d_gene: TRBD1; CDR3aa: CSAPGSRRQGNEQFF; CDR3nt: TGCAGTGCCCCCGGGAGCCGAAGACAGGGGAATGAGCAGTTCTTC
v_gene: TRBV7-2; j_gene: TRBJ2-1; abundance: many; d_gene: .; CDR3aa: CASSFQPADTGNEQFF; CDR3nt: TGTGCCAGCAGCTTCCAGCCGGCTGACACAGGGAATGAGCAGTTCTTC
v_gene: TRBV7-2; j_gene: TRBJ2-3; abundance: .; d_gene: TRBD2; CDR3aa: CASSFGGLAGNRDTQYF; CDR3nt: TGTGCCAGCAGCTTTGGGGGACTAGCGGGCAATAGGGATACGCAGTATTTT
v_gene: TRBV27; j_gene: TRBJ2-3; abundance: .; d_gene: TRBD1; CDR3aa: CASSRKDRAYITDTQYF; CDR3nt: TGTGCCAGCAGCCGGAAGGACAGGGCATACATCACAGATACGCAGTATTTT
v_gene: TRBV20-1; j_gene: TRBJ1-1; abundance: .; d_gene: .; CDR3aa: CSAHASGNTEAFF; CDR3nt: TGCAGTGCCCACGCCTCGGGGAACACTGAAGCTTTCTTT
v_gene: TRBV27; j_gene: TRBJ2-7; abundance: .; d_gene: .; CDR3aa: CASSFRSDSWEQYF; CDR3nt: TGTGCCAGCAGTTTTCGGTCGGACTCGTGGGAGCAGTACTTC
v_gene: TRBV9; j_gene: TRBJ1-4; abundance: .; d_gene: TRBD1; CDR3aa: CASKGRQGENEKLFF; CDR3nt: TGTGCCAGCAAAGGGCGACAGGGGGAGAACGAAAAACTGTTTTTT
v_gene: TRBV27; j_gene: TRBJ2-5; abundance: .; d_gene: TRBD2; CDR3aa: CASSYRRLAGIQETQYF; CDR3nt: TGTGCCAGCAGCTATCGCAGACTAGCGGGCATCCAAGAGACCCAGTACTTC
v_gene: TRBV11-2; j_gene: TRBJ1-4; abundance: .; d_gene: TRBD1; CDR3aa: CASSSYRGRNEKLFF; CDR3nt: TGTGCCAGCAGCTCATACAGGGGGCGTAATGAAAAACTGTTTTTT
v_gene: TRBV20-1; j_gene: TRBJ2-4; abundance: .; d_gene: TRBD2; CDR3aa: CSARVGSGRGLAKNIQYF; CDR3nt: TGCAGTGCTAGAGTGGGTAGCGGGAGGGGCCTCGCCAAAAACATTCAGTACTTC
v_gene: TRBV20-1; j_gene: TRBJ2-4; abundance: few; d_gene: .; CDR3aa: CSATSPSELQNIQYF; CDR3nt: TGCAGTGCTACGAGTCCGTCTGAACTCCAAAACATTCAGTACTTC
v_gene: TRBV6-5; j_gene: TRBJ2-1; abundance: .; d_gene: .; CDR3aa: CASSSRVRASSYNEQFF; CDR3nt: TGTGCCAGCAGTTCTCGGGTGAGAGCGAGCTCCTACAATGAGCAGTTCTTC
v_gene: TRBV30; j_gene: TRBJ2-1; abundance: .; d_gene: .; CDR3aa: CAWSSQGSEQFF; CDR3nt: TGTGCCTGGAGTTCTCAGGGGAGTGAGCAGTTCTTC
v_gene: TRBV20-1; j_gene: TRBJ2-1; abundance: .; d_gene: TRBD2; CDR3aa: CSAGRGGEQFF; CDR3nt: TGCAGTGCTGGACGGGGGGGTGAGCAGTTCTTC
v_gene: TRBV11-2; j_gene: TRBJ1-1; abundance: .; d_gene: TRBD1; CDR3aa: CASSLTYQGAAFF; CDR3nt: TGTGCCAGCAGCTTAACCTATCAGGGGGCGGCTTTCTTT
v_gene: TRBV20-1; j_gene: TRBJ1-2; abundance: once; d_gene: .; CDR3aa: CSASDRSKGLSYGYTF; CDR3nt: TGCAGTGCTAGTGACAGGTCGAAAGGACTGAGCTATGGCTACACCTTC
v_gene: TRBV6-2/TRBV6-3; j_gene: TRBJ2-7; abundance: .; d_gene: .; CDR3aa: CASRDVGSRYEQYF; CDR3nt: TGTGCCAGCAGGGATGTGGGGTCGAGGTACGAGCAGTACTTC
v_gene: TRBV3-1; j_gene: TRBJ2-7; abundance: .; d_gene: .; CDR3aa: CASSQVSPGEQYF; CDR3nt: TGTGCCAGCAGCCAAGTGTCCCCCGGCGAGCAGTACTTC
v_gene: TRBV27; j_gene: TRBJ1-4; abundance: .; d_gene: TRBD1; CDR3aa: CASRSGTATNEKLFF; CDR3nt: TGTGCCAGCAGATCAGGGACAGCAACTAATGAAAAACTGTTTTTT
v_gene: TRBV12-3/TRBV12-4; j_gene: TRBJ2-7; abundance: few; d_gene: TRBD1; CDR3aa: CASSLLSGGPGEQYF; CDR3nt: TGTGCCAGCAGTTTATTGTCAGGGGGACCTGGTGAGCAGTACTTC
v_gene: TRBV7-2; j_gene: TRBJ2-5; abundance: .; d_gene: .; CDR3aa: CASSFRGSGSVETQYF; CDR3nt: TGTGCCAGCAGCTTTAGGGGGTCTGGGAGTGTTGAGACCCAGTACTTC